This TCR beta chain emerged from a study of shared clonotypes between healthy human individuals. Once extracted for a subset, genomic DNA was divided evenly among several immunoSEQ plates. Per the authors' pipeline: As immunoSEQ supplied junction-only sequences (without quality scores), filtering differed. Profiled with immunoSEQ multiplex PCR; TCRdb holds only in-frame clones, not every one. That table gives V, J and clone size, and the DNA gave D and trimming. The sample includes 470,000 or so clones, about 85% of them seen just once. The donors, all of them Caucasian adults, lived in Nashville, Tennessee. The V end lost 10 bases, the J end lost 2 bases, and 8 bases lay between the germline ends. CDR3 length equals 11 residues. CDR1 and CDR2 (germline): MDHEN, SYDVKM.

This receptor was obtained from a woman aged 35 to 49 in good health. Some clones in this sample may be carry-over from other donors' samples. Sequencing input: PBMCs. The V call is TRBV28, the J call TRBJ2-5; D remains unclear. In DNA, the CDR3 is TGTGCCACCTCAGAGCAAGAGACCCAGTACTTC. Amino acid sequence: CATSEQETQYF.